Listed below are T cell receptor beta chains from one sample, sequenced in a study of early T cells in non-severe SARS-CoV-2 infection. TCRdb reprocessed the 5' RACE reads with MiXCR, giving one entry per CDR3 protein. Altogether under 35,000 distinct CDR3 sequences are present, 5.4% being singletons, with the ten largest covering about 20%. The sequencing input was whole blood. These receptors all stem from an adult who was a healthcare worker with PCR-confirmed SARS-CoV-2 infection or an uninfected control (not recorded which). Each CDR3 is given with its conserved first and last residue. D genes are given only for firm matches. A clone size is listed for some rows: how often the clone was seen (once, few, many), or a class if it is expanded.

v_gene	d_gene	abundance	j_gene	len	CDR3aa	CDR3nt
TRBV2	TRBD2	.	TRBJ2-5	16	CASRLGGTSGSETQYF	TGTGCCAGCAGATTAGGGGGGACTAGCGGGAGTGAGACCCAGTACTTC
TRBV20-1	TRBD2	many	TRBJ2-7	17	CSATYVVAGENPYEQYF	TGCAGTGCTACCTACGTGGTTGCGGGAGAAAACCCCTACGAGCAGTACTTC
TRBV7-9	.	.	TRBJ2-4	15	CASSLGSGVGHIQYF	TGTGCCAGCAGCTTAGGATCCGGGGTTGGGCACATTCAGTACTTC
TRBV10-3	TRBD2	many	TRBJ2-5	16	CAISEASGKIQETQYF	TGTGCCATCAGTGAGGCTAGCGGAAAAATCCAAGAGACCCAGTACTTC
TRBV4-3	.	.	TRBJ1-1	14	CASSQSDSHTEAFF	TGCGCCAGCAGCCAGTCGGACAGCCACACTGAAGCTTTCTTT
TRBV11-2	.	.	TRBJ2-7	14	CASSLVANNYEQYF	TGTGCCAGCAGCTTAGTGGCCAATAACTACGAGCAGTACTTC
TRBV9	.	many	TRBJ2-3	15	CASSVATVGAEGQYF	TGTGCCAGCAGCGTAGCTACGGTGGGAGCGGAGGGGCAGTATTTT
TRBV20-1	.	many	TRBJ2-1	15	CSAAPTEGPYNEQFF	TGCAGTGCCGCCCCCACGGAGGGGCCCTACAATGAGCAGTTCTTC
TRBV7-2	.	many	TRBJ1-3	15	CASSLGAQGRNTIYF	TGTGCCAGCAGCTTAGGTGCGCAGGGGAGAAACACCATATATTTT
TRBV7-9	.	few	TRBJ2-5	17	CASVLRAQTAGAQAQYF	TGTGCCAGCGTACTAAGGGCCCAGACTGCGGGGGCCCAGGCCCAGTACTTC
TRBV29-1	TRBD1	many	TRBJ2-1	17	CSVWSLGWTGEGNEQFF	TGCAGCGTGTGGTCTCTGGGATGGACAGGGGAGGGCAATGAGCAGTTCTTC
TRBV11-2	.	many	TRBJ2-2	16	CASSESQGFYTGELFF	TGTGCCAGCTCCGAGTCCCAGGGGTTTTACACCGGGGAGCTGTTTTTT
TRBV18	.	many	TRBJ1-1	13	CASLDRGNTEAFF	TGTGCCAGCTTAGACCGGGGTAACACTGAAGCTTTCTTT
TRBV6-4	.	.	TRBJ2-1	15	CASSDSPSSYNEQFF	TGTGCCAGCAGTGACTCCCCGAGCTCCTACAATGAGCAGTTCTTC
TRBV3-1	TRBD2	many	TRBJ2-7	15	CASSPRTSGASKQYF	TGTGCCAGCAGCCCCCGGACTAGCGGGGCCTCTAAGCAGTACTTC
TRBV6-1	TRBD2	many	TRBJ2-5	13	CASRTSGSQTQYF	TGTGCCAGCAGGACTAGCGGGAGCCAGACCCAGTACTTC
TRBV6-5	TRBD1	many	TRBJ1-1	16	CASSYQQGGLNTEAFF	TGTGCCAGCAGTTATCAACAGGGGGGCCTGAACACTGAAGCTTTCTTT
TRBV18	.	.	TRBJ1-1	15	CASSPQTGWNTEAFF	TGTGCCAGCTCACCCCAGACAGGCTGGAACACTGAAGCTTTCTTT
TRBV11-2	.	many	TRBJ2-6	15	CASSLDTRRANVLTF	TGTGCCAGCAGCTTAGACACGCGGAGGGCCAACGTCCTGACTTTC
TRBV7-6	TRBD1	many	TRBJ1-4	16	CASSDPTGGENEKLFF	TGTGCCAGCAGCGATCCCACAGGGGGCGAAAATGAAAAACTGTTTTTT